Each of the 20 T cell receptor beta chains below was sequenced from the same sample in a study of shared clonotypes between healthy human individuals. Some clones are missing from TCRdb's copy, which holds only in-frame ones; the method was immunoSEQ multiplex PCR. The profile shows about 1 million clones, roughly 75% of them singletons. Source material: memory CD4+ T cells sorted from blood. Regarding subset: CD45RA-negative fraction. Receptor source: a man aged 18 to 29 in good health.

The chain is built from TRBV18 and TRBJ2-7; D might be TRBD2 (6 bases). Trimming left V 3 bases short and J 4 bases short, with 10 bases between. Germline V CDR1 and CDR2: KGHSH, LQKENI. This CDR3 has 13 residues. The CDR3 DNA reads as TGTGCCAGCTCACCGTTAGCGGATTACGAGCAGTACTTC. As protein: CASSPLADYEQYF.

V and J are TRBV5-1 and TRBJ1-2; tentative D call: TRBD1 (5 bases). The germline V gene has CDR1 SGHRS and CDR2 YFSETQ. This CDR3 contains 14 residues. V shed 0 bases and J shed 5 bases, with 11 bases lying between them. In DNA, the CDR3 is TGCGCCAGCAGCTTGGGGGACCGGACTTATGGCTACACCTTC. Residues: CASSLGDRTYGYTF.

The chain joins TRBV9 to TRBJ1-4, with 9 bases that match TRBD1. CDR3 length: 15 residues. CDR1 SGDLS and CDR2 YYNGEE come from the germline V gene. The J segment lost 8 bases and the V segment lost 3 bases, leaving 8 bases of the junction unmatched. CDR3 DNA sequence: TGTGCCAGCAGCGAACGGACAGGGGCTAGGGAAAAACTGTTTTTT. Protein: CASSERTGAREKLFF.

This chain links TRBV28 with TRBJ1-2; D is unclear. V was clipped by 4 bases and J by 5 bases, with 17 bases between them. The germline V gene has CDR1 MDHEN and CDR2 SYDVKM. CDR3 length: 15 amino acids. CDR3 nucleotides: TGTGCCAGCAGTTACGACGGAGCTTCCTCGTATGGCTACACCTTC. Its protein is CASSYDGASSYGYTF.

This clone was seen only a few times. The chain combines TRBV28 with TRBJ1-2; 7 nucleotides match TRBD1. The germline V gene encodes CDR1 MDHEN and CDR2 SYDVKM. V trimming: 4 bases; J trimming: 5 bases; junction bases outside the gene matches: 7. The CDR3 consists of 14 residues. The CDR3 protein is CASSSSRGWYGYTF. CDR3 bases: TGTGCCAGCAGTTCCTCCAGGGGGTGGTATGGCTACACCTTC.

This chain joins TRBV7-8 and TRBJ2-5, with a possible D match to TRBD1 (6 bases). Trimming took off 5 bases at V and 9 bases at J, with 10 bases between the two ends. The CDR3 has 11 residues. Germline CDR1 and CDR2: SGHVS and FQNEAQ. The CDR3 nucleotides are TGTGCCAGCAGCCCCCAGGGGTCCCAGTACTTC. Translating it yields CASSPQGSQYF.

V and J are TRBV5-6 and TRBJ1-2; no reliable D call. V lost 3 bases to trimming and J lost 4 bases, with 16 bases between them. This CDR3 spans 15 amino acids. Germline V gene sequence: CDR1 SGHDT, CDR2 YYEEEE. The CDR3 DNA reads as TGTGCCAGCAGCTATCAAACCGGGGTTTTCTATGGCTACACCTTC. Translating gives CASSYQTGVFYGYTF.

This sequence joins TRBV16 and TRBJ2-2; the D is unclear. CDR1 is KGHSY, CDR2 FQNENV, per germline. CDR3 length equals 16 residues. The germline V and J ends were trimmed by 5 bases and 7 bases, with 20 bases remaining between them. The CDR3 here is CASSAKWPLNGGELFF. The CDR3 DNA is TGTGCCAGCAGCGCTAAATGGCCTCTCAATGGCGGGGAGCTGTTTTTT.

This clone was seen repeatedly, ten times or more. This chain joins TRBV6-4 and TRBJ1-6; no firm D call. Germline values: CDR1 MRHNA, CDR2 SNTAGT. Trimming took 9 bases from V and 7 from J, leaving 13 bases between them. The CDR3 totals 13 residues. In nucleotides, the CDR3 is TGTGCCAGTCCCGGTTCGCGGAATTCACCCCTCCACTTT. Amino acid sequence: CASPGSRNSPLHF.

This clone was observed once. The chain joins TRBV5-1 to TRBJ2-1; 8 nucleotides match TRBD1. V dropped 0 bases and J dropped 6; count of bases not matched to a gene: 5. The CDR3 has 15 residues. CDR1 and CDR2 from the germline V gene are SGHRS and YFSETQ. The CDR3 DNA reads as TGCGCCAGCAGCTTGGTTACCGGGACAGGCAATGAGCAGTTCTTC. Translating it yields CASSLVTGTGNEQFF.

V and J are TRBV4-1 and TRBJ2-7, with TRBD2 matching over 13 bases. CDR1 is MGHRA and CDR2 is YSYEKL in the germline V gene. Trimming took 4 bases from V and 4 from J; bases not matched to a gene: 7. The CDR3 sequence is 16 residues long. CDR3 region: CASSPAGLAGMYEQYF. For the CDR3, the DNA is TGCGCCAGCAGCCCCGCGGGACTAGCGGGAATGTACGAGCAGTACTTC.

V is TRBV7-2 and J is TRBJ2-3; TRBD1 agrees at 7 bases. The length of the CDR3 is 17 residues. The V segment lost 1 base and the J segment 1 base; nucleotides outside the gene matches: 8. In germline, CDR1 is SGHTA, CDR2 FQGNSA. The CDR3 reads CASSLVNRQGGTDTQYF. CDR3 in DNA: TGTGCCAGCAGCTTAGTTAATCGACAGGGAGGCACAGATACGCAGTATTTT.

The chain is built from TRBV11-2 and TRBJ2-3; 7 bases agree with TRBD1. V lost 2 bases and J lost 7; bases outside the gene matches: 12. The CDR3 loop spans 16 amino acids. CDR1 is SGHAT, CDR2 FQNNGV, per germline. CDR3 sequence reads: CASSLMGDYRGNTQYF. In DNA, the CDR3 is TGTGCCAGCAGCTTAATGGGTGATTACAGGGGTAATACGCAGTATTTT.

The chain couples TRBV7-3 to TRBJ2-5, with 8 bases aligning to TRBD2. Unmatched junction bases numbered 13, after V lost 5 bases and J lost 5 bases. The CDR3 runs 16 residues. Per the germline V gene, CDR1 is SGHTA and CDR2 is FQGTGA. CDR3 amino acids: CASSPGGVPFRETQYF. The CDR3 nucleotides are TGTGCCAGCAGCCCGGGGGGGGTTCCCTTCAGGGAGACCCAGTACTTC.

The chain recombines TRBV28 with TRBJ2-7; possible D gene TRBD2, 6 bases. Germline lookup yields CDR1 MDHEN and CDR2 SYDVKM. CDR3 size: 12 residues. Trimming removed 2 bases from V and 4 bases from J, with 6 bases in between. In nucleotides, the CDR3 is TGTGCCAGCAGTTTAGGGACTTACGAGCAGTACTTC. This sequence encodes CASSLGTYEQYF.

This rearrangement joins TRBV5-6 to TRBJ2-1; 9 nucleotides line up with TRBD2. In germline, CDR1 is SGHDT, CDR2 YYEEEE. CDR3 length equals 12 residues. The V segment lost 2 bases and the J segment 14 bases; nucleotides outside the gene matches: 5. CDR3 protein: CASSFGVAGEFF. The CDR3 coding sequence is TGTGCCAGCAGCTTTGGGGTAGCGGGAGAGTTCTTC.

The chain has TRBV2 and TRBJ2-5; no clear D. V was cut by 3 bases and J by 2 bases, with 13 bases left in between. CDR1 SNHLY and CDR2 FYNNEI come from the germline V gene. The CDR3 covers 15 residues. Written as DNA, the CDR3 is TGTGCCAGCAGTGAGCAGGATAGACCGCAAGAGACCCAGTACTTC. It translates to CASSEQDRPQETQYF.

V usage is TRBV30 and J usage is TRBJ2-5, with D perhaps TRBD1 (6 bases). Matching the DNA end better, TRBJ2-7 makes the J call doubtful. Per germline, CDR1 GTSNPN and CDR2 SVGIG (reference sequence). The CDR3 sequence is 15 residues long. The CDR3 reads CAWSAEGVGTYEQYF. CDR3 nucleotides: TGTGCCTGGAGTGCCGAGGGGGTGGGGACCTACGAGCAGTACTTC.

This rearrangement joins TRBV11-3 to TRBJ2-1; D is uncertain. Germline CDR1 SGHNT, CDR2 YENEEA. There are 15 residues in the CDR3. Trimming cost V 5 bases and J 4 bases, with 15 bases left between them. The CDR3 here is CASSLKQGDYNEQFF. The CDR3 DNA reads as TGTGCCAGCAGCCTCAAACAAGGAGATTACAATGAGCAGTTCTTC.

The gene calls are TRBV7-2 and TRBJ2-1; D may be TRBD2 (7 bases). CDR3 size: 16 residues. Trimming pared 5 bases from V and 6 bases from J, leaving 20 bases between. Per germline, CDR1 SGHTA and CDR2 FQGNSA. CDR3 bases: TGTGCCAGCAGCCCCGGCGGGGGCGGGAGAAGCAATGAGCAGTTCTTC. As protein: CASSPGGGGRSNEQFF.